The sequence of this T cell receptor (beta chain) was determined in a study of shared clonotypes between healthy human individuals. Study-level points and caveats: Large sequencing depth failed to make sorted-subset sequencing complete, rarefaction showed. Blood was the only sampled material, and tissue repertoires likely differ. The generation probabilities recorded for non-shared clonotypes fell below those of clonotypes shared by all four donors.

With 2 bases removed from V and 5 bases from J, the gap between germline ends came to 13 bases. Germline V CDR1 and CDR2: SGDLS, YYNGEE. This CDR3 contains 14 residues. In the case of this clone: The antigen is not known.

Genomic DNA (from each subset) was split evenly across several immunoSEQ plates. Clones were read by immunoSEQ multiplex PCR, and TCRdb kept only the in-frame ones, dropping some. The table shows under 2.5 million clones, with 85% to 95% occurring only once. The source of this sequence is a young man in good health. Some clones in this sample may be carry-over from other donors' samples. The V gene is TRBV9, the J gene TRBJ2-5; D gene uncertain. The sequenced material came from naive CD4+ T cells from PBMCs. The subset here: CD45RA+ positively selected. The CDR3 DNA reads TGTGCCAGCAGCGTCACTCCCCAGTCGGAGACCCAGTACTTC. Its protein is CASSVTPQSETQYF.